Shown below are 14 T cell receptor beta chains from a single sample sequenced in a study of neurological immune-mediated disorders. Time point here: longitudinal time-point 3. In TCRdb, the 5' RACE reads were re-called with MiXCR into one record per CDR3 protein. The sample has approximately 58,000 distinct CDR3 sequences, roughly 8.3% seen once; the top ten hold over 1.5%. Sequencing was carried out using PBMCs. The receptor set was obtained from a woman aged 35 to 49 in good health.

At least ten counts were recorded for this clonotype. The chain employs TRBV7-2 and TRBJ2-1; the match to TRBD2 covers 13 bases. CDR1 is SGHTA and CDR2 is FQGNSA in the germline V gene. This CDR3 contains 16 residues. V trimming: 11 bases; J trimming: 4 bases; junction bases outside the gene matches: 11. The CDR3 region is CAGQETSGGFYNEQFF. The CDR3 nucleotides read TGTGCCGGCCAGGAGACTAGCGGGGGGTTTTACAATGAGCAGTTCTTC.

This clonotype was seen many times. The genes are TRBV29-1 and TRBJ2-2; D perhaps matches TRBD1 (6 bases). Trimming stripped 7 bases from V and 3 bases from J, with 15 bases between. CDR1 and CDR2 (germline): SQVTM, ANQGSEA. The CDR3 sequence is 14 residues long. The CDR3 sequence: CSAREQGDTGELFF. As DNA, the CDR3 is TGCAGCGCCAGAGAACAGGGAGACACCGGGGAGCTGTTTTTT.

This clonotype was recorded at least ten times. The gene calls are TRBV12-3 or TRBV12-4 and TRBJ1-2; D is uncertain. This CDR3 comprises 13 residues. V lost 6 bases to trimming and J lost 3 bases, with 11 bases between them. The CDR3: CASSPTEHYGYTF. In nucleotides, the CDR3 is TGTGCCAGCAGCCCGACCGAACACTATGGCTACACCTTC.

This clonotype was seen many times. The genes are TRBV9 and TRBJ2-1, with 11 bases lining up with TRBD2. Trimming took 4 bases from V and 4 from J; bases not matched to a gene: 4. The CDR3 has 15 residues. The germline V gene has CDR1 SGDLS and CDR2 YYNGEE. The CDR3 DNA reads TGTGCCAGCAGCCCCGGGACTAGCGGTTACAATGAGCAGTTCTTC. It specifies CASSPGTSGYNEQFF.

This clonotype was recorded many times. The chain has TRBV5-6 and TRBJ2-5, with a weak D call TRBD2 (5 bases). V gave up 3 bases and J gave up 6 bases, with 12 bases separating them. This CDR3 contains 13 residues. Germline V lookup: CDR1 SGHDT, CDR2 YYEEEE. CDR3 bases: TGTGCCAGCAGCTGGGCGGGTGCACAGACCCAGTACTTC. Its protein product is CASSWAGAQTQYF.

At least ten counts were recorded for this clonotype. The V and J genes are TRBV7-3 and TRBJ2-1; 10 bases agree with TRBD1. The germline V gene encodes CDR1 SGHTA and CDR2 FQGTGA. The CDR3 has 15 amino acids. The ends lost 3 bases at V and 1 base at J; junction bases unmatched: 0. For the CDR3, the DNA is TGTGCCAGCAGCTTGGACAGGGGGTCCTACAATGAGCAGTTCTTC. Protein product: CASSLDRGSYNEQFF.

In its sample, this clonotype was seen many times. The chain has TRBV20-1 and TRBJ1-1; D gene uncertain. The CDR3 is 15 residues long. V was trimmed by 5 bases and J by 0 bases, leaving 16 bases between them. Germline CDR1 and CDR2: DFQATT and SNEGSKA (reference sequence). CDR3 DNA sequence: TGCAGTGCTGCTCCCTCGGGATCCATGAACACTGAAGCTTTCTTT. Its translation is CSAAPSGSMNTEAFF.

This clonotype came up many times. In DNA, the CDR3 is TGTGCCAGCAGCTTTGACGGGAGAACTAATGAAAAACTGTTTTTT. It translates to CASSFDGRTNEKLFF. The chain joins TRBV7-2 to TRBJ1-4; D is unclear. The CDR3 has 15 residues. In germline, CDR1 is SGHTA, CDR2 FQGNSA. V was clipped by 3 bases and J by 1 base, with 9 bases between them.

As to this clonotype: A single base separates this from a much larger clone, so it may be a read error. The rearrangement links TRBV27 to TRBJ1-1; 9 positions agree with TRBD1. The CDR3 is 15 amino acids. V shed 2 bases and J 3 bases; nucleotides not matched to a gene: 4. In germline, CDR1 is MNHEY, CDR2 SMNVEV (reference sequence). This CDR3 reads CASSLQGQGHTEAFF. Written as DNA, the CDR3 is TGTGCCAGCAGTTTACAAGGACAGGGGCACACTGAAGCTTTCTTT.

This clonotype was detected ten times or more. This chain uses TRBV20-1 with TRBJ1-2; 7 nucleotides agree with TRBD1. The CDR3 loop spans 13 amino acids. Germline V gene lookup returns CDR1 DFQATT and CDR2 SNEGSKA (reference sequence). The V and J ends lost 6 bases and 6 bases, in that order; junction bases with no gene match: 10. The CDR3 nucleotides are TGCAGTGCCCCCGGACAGGCTAGCCATGGCTACACCTTC. Translation: CSAPGQASHGYTF.

This clonotype occurred many times. The chain recombines TRBV12-3 or TRBV12-4 with TRBJ1-3; maybe TRBD1 (5 bases). The CDR3 has 13 amino acids. V lost 8 bases to trimming and J lost 8 bases, with 16 bases between them. CDR3 in amino acids: CASGPLGVHTIYF. The DNA for the CDR3 is TGTGCCAGCGGGCCCTTGGGGGTCCACACCATATATTTT.

This clonotype came up many times. This chain links TRBV5-5 with TRBJ1-2; D gene unclear. Germline V gene sequence: CDR1 SGHKS, CDR2 YYEKEE (reference sequence). V lost 1 base and J 4 bases, leaving 32 bases between the germline ends. The CDR3 runs 21 residues. CDR3 in amino acids: CASSLREENTDWTTSGYGYTF. CDR3 bases: TGTGCCAGCAGCTTGAGAGAAGAGAATACTGATTGGACTACGAGCGGCTATGGCTACACCTTC.

This clonotype was picked up many times. This chain links TRBV20-1 with TRBJ2-2; D not resolved. This CDR3 spans 14 amino acids. Between the trimmed V and J ends, which lost 0 bases and 1 base, there was a span of 6 bases. The germline gives CDR1 DFQATT, CDR2 SNEGSKA (reference sequence). Here the CDR3 reads CSARDQRNTGELFF. The CDR3 bases are TGCAGTGCTAGAGACCAAAGGAACACCGGGGAGCTGTTTTTT.

This clonotype was counted a few times. The chain employs TRBV12-3 or TRBV12-4 and TRBJ2-1; no firm D call. V gave up 3 bases and J gave up 6 bases, with 12 bases separating them. This CDR3 has 14 residues. The CDR3 sequence is CASSFSGRSNEQFF. The CDR3 DNA is TGTGCCAGCAGTTTCTCGGGCCGGAGCAATGAGCAGTTCTTC.